These T cell receptor beta chains were read from a single sample in a study of cytomegalovirus exposure and HLA in healthy donors. Here immunoSEQ multiplex PCR was the method, and the copy in TCRdb shows in-frame clones only, minus some. The table has 140,000 or so clones, approximately 68% seen once; the top ten hold approximately 4.3%. Input material: PBMCs. These receptors all stem from a man aged 60 to 69 in good health and CMV-seronegative. Both conserved end residues are part of each CDR3.

V,CDR3
TRBV2,CANTTSGLGEQYF
TRBV10-1,CASSERASGAYEQYF
TRBV6-6,CASSYSGLAPDTQYF
TRBV30,CAWSVIGSGTIQYF
TRBV28,CASTTTGGLLEQYF
TRBV29-1,CSVQTVDEQFF
TRBV27,CASSLKDSSYEQYF
TRBV7-9,CASSRLGQGYNEQFF
TRBV6-1,CASNPQGPASYEQYF
TRBV28,CASSLAGTKNGYTF
TRBV7-9,CSSSGSRDRGFTEQYF
TRBV6-6,CASKDRQGGIGYTF
TRBV5-1,CASSFWSPARETQYF
TRBV6-1,CASSEVSGVGNTIYF
TRBV30,CATVGLLQGTEAFF
TRBV27,CASSFGQGAEQYF
TRBV15,CATSLTSGPYEQYF
TRBV10-1,CASSESGRLACGELFF
TRBV7-2,CASRPRTASYEQYF
TRBV7-3,CASSPRTGFDDEAFF
TRBV27,CASRSGLAATDTQYF
TRBV7-9,CASRQGTDTQYF
TRBV11-2,CASSLGGLAGGYEQYF
TRBV6-5,CASSGLFRGQREQFF
TRBV19,CASSIRLAEYTGELFF
TRBV28,CASSFSSQGQGQETQYF
TRBV18,CASSPFSGPNTGELFF
TRBV9,CASSFLPGEPTNTGELFF
TRBV5-4,CASSLTSGRVGNEQFF
TRBV5-4,CASSYPDRPEAFF
TRBV27,CASSQGRVGPQHF
TRBV6-5,CASSQQVSYEQYF
TRBV29-1,CSVEEGGDTEAFF
TRBV28,CASSSPRGNYGYTF
TRBV5-4,CASSRAGGRTEAFF
TRBV6-6,CAIRRDASNEQFF
TRBV5-1,CASSSQGESYTF
TRBV7-3,CASSLRTGRDTEAFF
TRBV14,CASSRRTIFNTGELFF
TRBV18,CASSPLGQGNTEAFF
TRBV10-1,CASSESSGQRTDTQYF
TRBV5-4,CASSLRGGGVYISNQPQHF
TRBV4-3,CASSPDLAGGLNEQFF
TRBV4-1,CASSQGGGRGPGELFF
TRBV4-2,CASSLWTAQETQYF
TRBV5-6,CASSRDNTDTQYF
TRBV28,CASSSPAVNTEAFF
TRBV18,CASSLTRFGETQYF
TRBV21-1,CASSKRMGGVGAWGSGAFF
TRBV6-5,CASSQTGSHYGYTF
TRBV25-1,CASSDAGTVTGELFF
TRBV28,CASRETGDSGNEQFF
TRBV25-1,CASSPPGSEQYF
TRBV7-6,CASSLDRVRGEQFF
TRBV19,CASSARAEGYEQYF
TRBV30,CAEGGGSYDTQYF
TRBV5-5,CASSSHGTGANTQYF